These 21 T cell receptor beta chains were sequenced from one sample in a study of CD4+ T cells in melanoma. Only in-frame clones appear in the TCRdb table, and some are missing; sequencing was by immunoSEQ multiplex PCR. Altogether about 110,000 clones are present, 92% being singletons, with the ten largest covering about 3.5%. Input material: peripheral blood. All receptors come from a human donor with melanoma.

This chain links TRBV25-1 with TRBJ1-2, with 7 bases aligning to TRBD1. The CDR3 sequence is 12 residues long. Per germline, CDR1 MGHDK and CDR2 SYGVNS. V dropped 8 bases and J dropped 8; count of bases not matched to a gene: 8. The CDR3 nucleotides are TGTGCCAGCGGAAAGACAGGGCAGGGCTACACCTTC. Translation gives CASGKTGQGYTF.

The chain couples TRBV27 to TRBJ1-2, with D uncertain. The CDR3 covers 13 residues. V lost 2 bases, J lost 7 bases, and 11 bases lay in between. CDR1 is MNHEY, CDR2 SMNVEV, per germline (reference sequence). In DNA form, the CDR3 reads TGTGCCAGCAGTTTAACGGGAAGGATTGGCTACACCTTC. This sequence encodes CASSLTGRIGYTF.

This chain's CDR3 is CASSQEDGWDSYEQYF. In DNA, the CDR3 is TGCGCCAGCAGCCAAGAAGACGGATGGGATTCCTACGAGCAGTACTTC. The chain couples TRBV4-3 to TRBJ2-7; D gene uncertain. Germline V gene data show CDR1 as LGHNA and CDR2 as YSLEER. This CDR3 contains 16 residues. V was pared by 0 bases and J by 1 base, with 13 bases between.

The rearrangement links TRBV6-6 to TRBJ1-2; no definite D call. Between the trimmed V and J ends, which lost 1 base and 6 bases, there was a span of 6 bases. The CDR3 length is 12 residues. CDR1 is MNHNY and CDR2 is SVGAGI in the germline V gene (reference sequence). The CDR3 DNA follows: TGTGCCAGCAGTTACTACGGAGATGGCTACACCTTC. This codes for CASSYYGDGYTF.

The V gene is TRBV5-1, the J gene TRBJ2-7; tentative D call: TRBD1 (5 bases). V was clipped by 4 bases and J by 6 bases, with 20 bases between them. The length of the CDR3 is 15 residues. The germline V gene has CDR1 SGHRS and CDR2 YFSETQ. The CDR3 reads CASSPRTSSSVEQYF. DNA of the CDR3: TGCGCCAGCAGCCCACGGACATCTTCTTCGGTCGAGCAGTACTTC.

J is TRBJ2-1 and V is TRBV18; 9 bases map to TRBD1. The germline V gene has CDR1 KGHSH and CDR2 LQKENI. This CDR3 contains 16 residues. With V trimmed by 5 bases and J by 7 bases, 12 bases remained unmatched. The CDR3 is CASSERPDRGVNEQFF. The CDR3 DNA sequence: TGTGCCAGCTCAGAGCGCCCGGACAGGGGTGTGAATGAGCAGTTCTTC.

For the CDR3, the DNA is TGTGCCAGCAGGACCCTTGGGACAGCTCAAGAGACCCAGTACTTC. Translation: CASRTLGTAQETQYF. The rearrangement links TRBV28 to TRBJ2-5; 7 nucleotides match TRBD1. This CDR3 is built from 15 residues. Germline V gene lookup returns CDR1 MDHEN and CDR2 SYDVKM. V gave up 6 bases and J gave up 2 bases; unmatched junction bases: 9.

This rearrangement joins TRBV15 to TRBJ2-7, with 7 bases that match TRBD1. Trimming cost V 3 bases and J 4 bases; bases outside gene matches: 9. The CDR3 extends over 15 amino acids. Germline CDR1 LNHNV, CDR2 YYDKDF (reference sequence). This CDR3 reads CATSSLGGLGYEQYF. The CDR3 DNA follows: TGTGCCACCAGCAGTTTAGGGGGCCTCGGGTACGAGCAGTACTTC.

This chain connects TRBV30 to TRBJ1-5, with no clear D. The CDR3 covers 13 residues. V was pared by 2 bases and J by 2 bases, with 7 bases between. Germline-derived CDR1 and CDR2 are GTSNPN and SVGIG (reference sequence). CDR3 nucleotide sequence: TGTGCCTGGAGTTCTCAGGGCAATCAGCCCCAGCATTTT. This encodes CAWSSQGNQPQHF.

V and J are TRBV19 and TRBJ2-6; 7 bases fit TRBD1. V shed 4 bases, J shed 0 bases, and the junction held 6 bases outside the gene matches. Germline V gene data show CDR1 as LNHDA and CDR2 as SQIVND (reference sequence). The CDR3 is made up of 17 amino acids. CDR3 DNA sequence: TGTGCCAGTAGTAACAGGGGTCGTCCCTCTGGGGCCAACGTCCTGACTTTC. This gives the protein CASSNRGRPSGANVLTF. The full variable domain, rest sourced from reference TRBV19 and TRBJ2-6, is DGGITQSPKYLFRKEGQNVTLSCEQNLNHDAMYWYRQDPGQGLRLIYYSQIVNDFQKGDIAEGYSVSREKKESFPLTVTSAQKNPTAFYLCASSNRGRPSGANVLTFGAGSRLTVL.

The chain uses TRBV28 and TRBJ1-5; 9 positions match TRBD1. With V trimmed by 7 bases and J by 6 bases, 4 bases remained unmatched. The CDR3 is 13 amino acids. From germline, CDR1 is MDHEN and CDR2 SYDVKM. The CDR3 DNA reads TGTGCCAGCAAGGGGACAGGGAGTCAGCCCCAGCATTTT. Amino acids: CASKGTGSQPQHF.

The J gene is TRBJ1-3, the V gene TRBV6-6, with 7 bases fitting TRBD1. The CDR3 has 15 amino acids. In germline, CDR1 is MNHNY, CDR2 SVGAGI (reference sequence). J gave up 4 bases and V 4 bases, and 7 bases lay outside the gene matches. In DNA form, the CDR3 reads TGTGCCAGCAGTTTACCCCGGGGACAGGGAAACACCATATATTTT. As protein: CASSLPRGQGNTIYF.

The J gene is TRBJ2-2, the V gene TRBV7-3, with 7 bases that match TRBD1. CDR3 size: 15 residues. Germline V gene data show CDR1 as SGHTA and CDR2 as FQGTGA. After removal of 4 bases from V and 4 bases from J, the junction contained 6 bases not matched to a gene. The DNA of the CDR3 is TGTGCCAGCAGCTCGTCGGGGACAGCCACCGGGGAGCTGTTTTTT. As protein: CASSSSGTATGELFF.

The chain employs TRBV5-1 and TRBJ2-7; 13 nucleotides line up with TRBD2. The CDR3 has 16 residues. Losses at the gene ends were 4 bases for V and 3 bases for J; bases not matched to a gene: 7. Germline V gene lookup returns CDR1 SGHRS and CDR2 YFSETQ. CDR3 DNA sequence: TGCGCCAGCAGCATGACTAGCGGGGGGCCTTACTACGAGCAGTACTTC. This encodes CASSMTSGGPYYEQYF. The full variable domain, in which reference TRBV5-1 and TRBJ2-7 provide the parts outside the CDR3, is KAGVTQTPRYLIKTRGQQVTLSCSPISGHRSVSWYQQTPGQGLQFLFEYFSETQRNKGNFPGRFSGRQFSNSRSEMNVSTLELGDSALYLCASSMTSGGPYYEQYFGPGTRLTVT.

This chain connects TRBV6-5 to TRBJ2-3; D possibly corresponds to TRBD2 (5 bases). Germline-derived CDR1 and CDR2 are MNHEY and SVGAGI. This CDR3 comprises 12 residues. The ends were cut back, 8 bases at V and 0 bases at J, with 6 bases in the middle. CDR3 DNA: TGTGCCAGCGGGAGTAGCACAGATACGCAGTATTTT. This gives the protein CASGSSTDTQYF.

The V call is TRBV9, the J call TRBJ2-7, with D possibly TRBD2 on 6 matching bases. The CDR3 spans 12 residues. Germline V gene sequence: CDR1 SGDLS, CDR2 YYNGEE. Trimming took 7 bases from V and 1 from J, leaving 9 bases between them. The CDR3: CASSRESYEQYF. DNA of the CDR3: TGTGCCAGCTCCCGGGAGTCCTACGAGCAGTACTTC.

This chain links TRBV19 with TRBJ1-4, with D tentatively TRBD1 (6 bases). CDR1 is LNHDA and CDR2 is SQIVND in the germline V gene (reference sequence). This CDR3 spans 13 amino acids. Trimming removed 7 bases from V and 7 bases from J, with 13 bases in between. DNA of the CDR3: TGTGCCAGTACCCCCACAGGGAGTGAAAAACTGTTTTTT. Translating gives CASTPTGSEKLFF.

This chain joins TRBV6-1 and TRBJ2-2; tentative D call: TRBD2 (6 bases). CDR1 and CDR2 from the germline V gene are MNHNS and SASEGT. The V end was cut by 4 bases, the J end by 4 bases, with 10 bases between. There are 14 residues in the CDR3. CDR3 sequence (DNA): TGTGCCAGCAGTGGCGGGGCCCCCACCGGGGAGCTGTTTTTT. Translation: CASSGGAPTGELFF.

The chain joins TRBV6-5 to TRBJ1-5, with 9 bases matching TRBD1. The germline V gene encodes CDR1 MNHEY and CDR2 SVGAGI. The V segment lost 4 bases and the J segment 5 bases; nucleotides outside the gene matches: 9. The CDR3 totals 16 residues. CDR3 sequence: CASSSLDRGKYQPQHF. The CDR3 DNA is TGTGCCAGCAGTTCCTTGGACAGGGGCAAATATCAGCCCCAGCATTTT.

The rearrangement joins TRBV5-4 to TRBJ2-3, with 7 nucleotides matching TRBD2. The germline V gene encodes CDR1 SGHNT and CDR2 YYREEE (reference sequence). V trimming: 10 bases; J trimming: 8 bases; junction bases outside the gene matches: 10. CDR3 length: 12 amino acids. CDR3 sequence (DNA): TGTGCCTCTACAGCGGGGACGGGTACGCAGTATTTT. This sequence encodes CASTAGTGTQYF. The entire variable domain, with the rest obtained from reference TRBV5-4 and TRBJ2-3, is as follows: ETGVTQSPTHLIKTRGQQVTLRCSSQSGHNTVSWYQQALGQGPQFIFQYYREEENGRGNFPPRFSGLQFPNYSSELNVNALELDDSALYLCASTAGTGTQYFGPGTRLTVL.

The chain couples TRBV29-1 to TRBJ2-7; D could derive from TRBD1 or TRBD2 (7 bases each). Looked up from germline, CDR1 is SQVTM and CDR2 is ANQGSEA. CDR3 length: 15 residues. Trimming removed 3 bases from V and 1 base from J, with 16 bases in between. The CDR3 protein is CSVEKGAAGSYEQYF. For the CDR3, the DNA is TGCAGCGTTGAGAAGGGGGCAGCGGGGTCCTACGAGCAGTACTTC.